This TCR beta chain is drawn from a study of beta chain features in type 1 diabetes. The study's findings and limits: The study found moderately but significantly shorter TCRB CDR3s in all four CD4+ subsets of Type 1 diabetes patients.

This clone was recorded a few times. Its specificity is not known. V gave up 10 bases and J gave up 6 bases; unmatched junction bases: 14. The V gene's germline CDR1 is MNHEY and CDR2 SVGAGI. This CDR3 is 15 amino acids long. cDNA synthesis used the whole RNA isolate, giving expressed TCRB sequences. Only in-frame clones appear in the TCRdb table, and some are missing; sequencing was by immunoSEQ multiplex PCR. There are some 350,000 clones in the sample; about 10% occur only once, and around 0.66% lies in the top ten. This chain links TRBV6-5 with TRBJ2-3; TRBD2 matches 9 bases. This sequence was found in a man between 25 and 39 years old with type 1 diabetes. Material: central memory CD4+ T cells from blood. Here the CDR3 DNA reads TGTGCCATCAGCCCGGGTGGGCTAGCGGGGGATACGCAGTATTTT. It encodes CAISPGGLAGDTQYF.